This T cell receptor beta chain comes out of a study of T cell responses to AZD1222 COVID-19 vaccine. For the study at large: Second-dose intervals of approximately 4 or approximately 12 weeks were pooled. Regarding the study as a whole: Clonal diversity was possibly underestimated; the donors were predominantly white British and more often female. Distributed over spike, vaccine-associated CD4 TCRs predominated at 160-218 and 743-854.

Concerning this clone itself: Antigen: not known.

The CDR3 sequence is 14 residues long. The germline gives CDR1 SGHNT, CDR2 YYREEE (reference sequence). The V end was cut by 0 bases, the J end by 4 bases, with 10 bases between. Assay used: immunoSEQ multiplex PCR; TCRdb lists only in-frame clones, some missing. The sample yields 53,000 or so clones, approximately 84% seen once. The receptor comes from an adult in good health. The specimen comprised peripheral blood, sampled on day 0 of AZD1222 vaccination. V usage is TRBV5-4 and J usage is TRBJ1-2, with a weak D call TRBD1 (6 bases). In DNA, the CDR3 is TGTGCCAGCAGCTTGGCAGGGGTTAGCTATGGCTACACCTTC. It specifies CASSLAGVSYGYTF.